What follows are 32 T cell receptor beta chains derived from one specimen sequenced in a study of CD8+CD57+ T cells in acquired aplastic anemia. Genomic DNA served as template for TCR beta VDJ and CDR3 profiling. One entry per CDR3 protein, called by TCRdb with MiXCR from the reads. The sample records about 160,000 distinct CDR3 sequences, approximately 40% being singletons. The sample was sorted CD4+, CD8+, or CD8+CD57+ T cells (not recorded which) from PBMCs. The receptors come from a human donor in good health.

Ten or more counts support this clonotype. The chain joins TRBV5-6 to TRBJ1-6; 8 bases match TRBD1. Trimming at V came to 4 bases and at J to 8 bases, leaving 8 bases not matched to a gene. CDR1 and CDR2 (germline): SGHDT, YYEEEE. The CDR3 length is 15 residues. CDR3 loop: CASSPTTGGDSPLHF. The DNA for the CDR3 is TGTGCCAGCAGCCCAACTACAGGGGGGGATTCACCCCTCCACTTT.

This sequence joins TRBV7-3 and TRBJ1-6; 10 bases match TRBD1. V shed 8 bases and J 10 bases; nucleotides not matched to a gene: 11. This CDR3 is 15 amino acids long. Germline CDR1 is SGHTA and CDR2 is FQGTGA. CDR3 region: CASRRTGGSNSPLHF. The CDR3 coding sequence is TGTGCCAGCCGACGGACAGGGGGATCAAACTCACCCCTCCACTTT.

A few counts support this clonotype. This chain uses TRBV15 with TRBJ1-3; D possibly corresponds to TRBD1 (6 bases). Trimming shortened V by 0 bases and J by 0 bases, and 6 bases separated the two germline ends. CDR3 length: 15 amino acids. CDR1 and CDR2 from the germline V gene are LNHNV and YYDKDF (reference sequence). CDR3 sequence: CATSREDSSGNTIYF. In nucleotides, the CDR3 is TGTGCCACCAGCAGAGAGGACAGCTCTGGAAACACCATATATTTT.

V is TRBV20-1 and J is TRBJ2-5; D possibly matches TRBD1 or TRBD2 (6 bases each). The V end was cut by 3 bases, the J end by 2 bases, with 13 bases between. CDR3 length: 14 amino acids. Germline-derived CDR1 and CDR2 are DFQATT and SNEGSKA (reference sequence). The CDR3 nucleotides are TGCAGTGCTAGGAGGGGGGACGGGCAAGAGACCCAGTACTTC. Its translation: CSARRGDGQETQYF.

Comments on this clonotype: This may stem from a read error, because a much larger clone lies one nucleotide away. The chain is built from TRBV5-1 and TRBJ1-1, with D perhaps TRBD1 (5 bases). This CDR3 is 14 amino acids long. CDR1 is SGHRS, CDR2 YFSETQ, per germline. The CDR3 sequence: CASTEGGGSGEASF. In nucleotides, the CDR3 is TGCGCCAGCACCGAGGGTGGGGGATCCGGTGAAGCTTCCTTT. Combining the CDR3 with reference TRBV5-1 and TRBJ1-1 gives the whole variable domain KAGVTQTPRYLIKTRGQQVTLSCSPISGHRSVSWYQQTPGQGLQFLFEYFSETQRNKGNFPGRFSGRQFSNSRSEMNVSTLELGDSALYLCASTEGGGSGEASFGQGTRLTVV.

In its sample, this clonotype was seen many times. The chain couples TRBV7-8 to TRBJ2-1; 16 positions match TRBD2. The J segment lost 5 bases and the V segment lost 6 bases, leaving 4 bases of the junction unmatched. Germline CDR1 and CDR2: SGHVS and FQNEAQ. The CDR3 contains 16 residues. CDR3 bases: TGTGCCAGCAGAAAGGGGACTAGCGGGGGGGACAATGAGCAGTTCTTC. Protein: CASRKGTSGGDNEQFF.

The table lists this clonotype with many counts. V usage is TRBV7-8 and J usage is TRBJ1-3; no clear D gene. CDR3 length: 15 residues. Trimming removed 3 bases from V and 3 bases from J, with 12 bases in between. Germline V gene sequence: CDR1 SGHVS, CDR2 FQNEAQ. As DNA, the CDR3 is TGTGCCAGCAGCTTTTACAGTAGCGATGGAAACACCATATATTTT. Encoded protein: CASSFYSSDGNTIYF.

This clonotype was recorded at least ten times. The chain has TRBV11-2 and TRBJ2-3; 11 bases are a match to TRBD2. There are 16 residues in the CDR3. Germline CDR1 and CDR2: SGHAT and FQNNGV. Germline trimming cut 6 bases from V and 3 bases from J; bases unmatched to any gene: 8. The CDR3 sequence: CASRPLAGGGTDTQYF. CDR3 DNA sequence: TGTGCCAGCAGGCCCCTAGCGGGAGGCGGAACAGATACGCAGTATTTT.

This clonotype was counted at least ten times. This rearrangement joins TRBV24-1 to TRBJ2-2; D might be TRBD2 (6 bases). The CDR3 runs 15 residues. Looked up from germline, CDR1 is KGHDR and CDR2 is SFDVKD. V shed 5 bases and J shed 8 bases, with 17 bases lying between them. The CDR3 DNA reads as TGTGCCACCAGTGGCCGGGGAGGTGGTTCGGGGGAGCTGTTTTTT. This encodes CATSGRGGGSGELFF.

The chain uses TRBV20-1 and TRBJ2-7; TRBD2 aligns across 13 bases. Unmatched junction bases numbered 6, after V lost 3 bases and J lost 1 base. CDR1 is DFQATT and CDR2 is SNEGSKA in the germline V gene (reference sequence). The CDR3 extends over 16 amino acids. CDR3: CSASELAGGLSYEQYF. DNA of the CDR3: TGCAGTGCTAGTGAACTAGCGGGAGGGCTTTCCTACGAGCAGTACTTC.

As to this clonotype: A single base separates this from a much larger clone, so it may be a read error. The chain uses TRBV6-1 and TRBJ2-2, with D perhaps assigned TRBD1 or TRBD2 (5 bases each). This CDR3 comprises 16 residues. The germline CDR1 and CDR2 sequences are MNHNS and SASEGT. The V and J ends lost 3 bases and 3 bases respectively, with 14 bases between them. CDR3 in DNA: TGTGCCAGCAGTGACCGGGACCTATCTCACACCGGGGAGCTGTTTTTT. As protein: CASSDRDLSHTGELFF.

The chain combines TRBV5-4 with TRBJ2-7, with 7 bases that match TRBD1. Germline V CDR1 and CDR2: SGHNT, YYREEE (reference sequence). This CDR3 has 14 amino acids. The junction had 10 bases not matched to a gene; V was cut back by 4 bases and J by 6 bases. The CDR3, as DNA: TGTGCCAGCAGCCACGACAGGGAAGGGTTCGAGCAGTACTTC. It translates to CASSHDREGFEQYF.

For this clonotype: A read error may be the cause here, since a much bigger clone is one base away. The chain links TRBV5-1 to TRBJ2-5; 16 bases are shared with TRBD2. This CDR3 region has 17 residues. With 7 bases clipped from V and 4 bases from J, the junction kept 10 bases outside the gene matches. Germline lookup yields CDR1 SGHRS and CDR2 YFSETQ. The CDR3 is CASGSGLAGGIGETQYF. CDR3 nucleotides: TGCGCCAGCGGCTCGGGACTAGCGGGAGGGATCGGAGAGACCCAGTACTTC.

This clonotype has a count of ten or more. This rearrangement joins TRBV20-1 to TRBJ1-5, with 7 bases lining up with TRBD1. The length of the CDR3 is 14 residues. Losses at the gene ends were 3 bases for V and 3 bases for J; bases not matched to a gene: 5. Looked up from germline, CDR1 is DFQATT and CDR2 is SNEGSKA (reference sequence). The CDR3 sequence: CSASPGQSNQPQHF. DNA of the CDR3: TGCAGTGCTAGCCCGGGACAGTCCAATCAGCCCCAGCATTTT.

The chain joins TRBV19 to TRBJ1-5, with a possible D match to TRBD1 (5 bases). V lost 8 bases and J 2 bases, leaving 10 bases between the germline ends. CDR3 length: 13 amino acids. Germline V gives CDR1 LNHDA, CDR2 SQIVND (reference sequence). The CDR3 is CASGTGGNQPQHF. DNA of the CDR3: TGTGCCAGTGGGACGGGAGGCAATCAGCCCCAGCATTTT.

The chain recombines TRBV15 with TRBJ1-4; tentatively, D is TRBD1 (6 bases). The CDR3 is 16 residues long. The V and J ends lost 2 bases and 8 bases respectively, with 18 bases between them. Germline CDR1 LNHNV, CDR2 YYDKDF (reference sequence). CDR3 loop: CATSRSAGGGGEKLFF. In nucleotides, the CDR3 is TGTGCCACCAGCAGATCCGCGGGGGGCGGAGGGGAAAAACTGTTTTTT.

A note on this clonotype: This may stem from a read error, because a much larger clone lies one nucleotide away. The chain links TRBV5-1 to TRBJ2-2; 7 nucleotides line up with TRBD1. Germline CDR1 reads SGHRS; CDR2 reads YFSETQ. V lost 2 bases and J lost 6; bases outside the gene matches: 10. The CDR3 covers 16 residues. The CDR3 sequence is CASSFADRAGAGELFF. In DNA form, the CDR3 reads TGCGCCAGCAGCTTTGCAGACAGGGCCGGCGCCGGGGAGCTGTTTTTT.

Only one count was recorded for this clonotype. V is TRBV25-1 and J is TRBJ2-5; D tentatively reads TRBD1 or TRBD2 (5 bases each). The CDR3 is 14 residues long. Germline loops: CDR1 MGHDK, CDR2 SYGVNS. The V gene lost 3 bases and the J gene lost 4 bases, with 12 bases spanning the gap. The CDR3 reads CASSERGGGETQYF. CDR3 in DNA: TGTGCCAGCAGTGAGAGAGGTGGGGGAGAGACCCAGTACTTC.

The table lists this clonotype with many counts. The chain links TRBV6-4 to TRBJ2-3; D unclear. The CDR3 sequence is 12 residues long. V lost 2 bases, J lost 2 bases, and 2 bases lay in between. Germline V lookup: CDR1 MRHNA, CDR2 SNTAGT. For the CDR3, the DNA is TGTGCCAGCAGTGACGACACAGATACGCAGTATTTT. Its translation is CASSDDTDTQYF.

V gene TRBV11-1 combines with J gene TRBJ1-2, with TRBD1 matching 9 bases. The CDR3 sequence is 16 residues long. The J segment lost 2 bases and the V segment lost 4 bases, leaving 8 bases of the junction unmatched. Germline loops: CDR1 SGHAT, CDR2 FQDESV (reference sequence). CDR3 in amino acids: CASSSGWDRENYGYTF. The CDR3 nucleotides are TGTGCCAGCAGCTCTGGATGGGACAGGGAGAACTATGGCTACACCTTC.

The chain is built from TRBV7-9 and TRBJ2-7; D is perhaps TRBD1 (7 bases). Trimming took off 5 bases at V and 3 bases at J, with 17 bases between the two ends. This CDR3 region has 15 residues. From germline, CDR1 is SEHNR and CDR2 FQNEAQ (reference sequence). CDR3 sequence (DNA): TGTGCCAGCAGCCCGAACAGGGGAGGCGACTACGAGCAGTACTTC. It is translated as CASSPNRGGDYEQYF.

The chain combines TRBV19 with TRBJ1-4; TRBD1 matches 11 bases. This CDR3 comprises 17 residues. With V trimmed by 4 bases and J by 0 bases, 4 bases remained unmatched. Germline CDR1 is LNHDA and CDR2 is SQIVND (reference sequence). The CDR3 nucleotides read TGTGCCAGTAGTAACCGGACAGGGGGCGCAACTAATGAAAAACTGTTTTTT. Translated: CASSNRTGGATNEKLFF.

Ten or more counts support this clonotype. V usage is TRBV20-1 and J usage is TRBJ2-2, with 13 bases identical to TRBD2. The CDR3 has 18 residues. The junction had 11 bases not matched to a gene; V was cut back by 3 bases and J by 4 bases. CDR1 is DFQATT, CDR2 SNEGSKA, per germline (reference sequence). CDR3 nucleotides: TGCAGTGCTAGGGGATGGACTAGCGGGAGTCTCGGCACCGGGGAGCTGTTTTTT. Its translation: CSARGWTSGSLGTGELFF.

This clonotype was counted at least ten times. The CDR3 nucleotides read TGTGCCAGCAGTTCGACGGGACAAACCAATCAGCCCCAGCATTTT. Its translation is CASSSTGQTNQPQHF. The chain uses TRBV6-5 and TRBJ1-5, with D possibly TRBD1 on 6 matching bases. V gave up 4 bases and J gave up 3 bases, with 13 bases separating them. This CDR3 contains 15 residues. Per the germline V gene, CDR1 is MNHEY and CDR2 is SVGAGI.

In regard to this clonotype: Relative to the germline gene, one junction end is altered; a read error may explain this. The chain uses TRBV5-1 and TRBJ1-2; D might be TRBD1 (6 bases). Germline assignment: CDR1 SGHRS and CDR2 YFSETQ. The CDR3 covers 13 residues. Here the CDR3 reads CASNLGQGYGYTF. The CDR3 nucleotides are TGCGCCAGCAACTTGGGGCAGGGGTATGGCTACACCTTC.

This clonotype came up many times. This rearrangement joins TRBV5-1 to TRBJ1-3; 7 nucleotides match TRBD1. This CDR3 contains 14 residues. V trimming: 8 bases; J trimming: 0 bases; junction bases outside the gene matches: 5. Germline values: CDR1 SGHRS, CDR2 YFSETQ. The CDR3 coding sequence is TGCGCCAGTAGGGACAGCGGCTCTGGAAACACCATATATTTT. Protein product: CASRDSGSGNTIYF.

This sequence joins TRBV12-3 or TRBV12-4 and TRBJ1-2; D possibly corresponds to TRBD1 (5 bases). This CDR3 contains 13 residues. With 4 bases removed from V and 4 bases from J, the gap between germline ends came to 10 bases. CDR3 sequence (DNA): TGTGCCAGCAGTTGGGGGGAGCTCTATGGCTACACCTTC. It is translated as CASSWGELYGYTF.

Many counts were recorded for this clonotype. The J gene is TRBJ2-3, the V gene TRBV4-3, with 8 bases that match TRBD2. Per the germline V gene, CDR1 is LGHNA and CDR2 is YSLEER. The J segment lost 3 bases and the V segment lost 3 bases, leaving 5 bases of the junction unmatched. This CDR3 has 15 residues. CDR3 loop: CASSQRGVGTDTQYF. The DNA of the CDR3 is TGCGCCAGCAGCCAGCGGGGGGTGGGAACAGATACGCAGTATTTT.

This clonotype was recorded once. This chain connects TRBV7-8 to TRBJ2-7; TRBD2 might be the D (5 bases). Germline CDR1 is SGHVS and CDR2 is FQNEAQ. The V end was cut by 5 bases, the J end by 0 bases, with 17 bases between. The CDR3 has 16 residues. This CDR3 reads CASSPESGLVSYEQYF. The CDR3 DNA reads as TGTGCCAGCAGCCCCGAGAGCGGCCTCGTCTCCTACGAGCAGTACTTC.

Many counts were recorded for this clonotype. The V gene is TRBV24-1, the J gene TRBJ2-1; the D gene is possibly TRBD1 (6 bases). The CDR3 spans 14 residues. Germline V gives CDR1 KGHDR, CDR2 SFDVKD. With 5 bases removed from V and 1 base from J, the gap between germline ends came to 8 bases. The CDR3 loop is CATSAGQSYNEQFF. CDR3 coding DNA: TGTGCCACCAGTGCCGGACAGTCCTACAATGAGCAGTTCTTC.

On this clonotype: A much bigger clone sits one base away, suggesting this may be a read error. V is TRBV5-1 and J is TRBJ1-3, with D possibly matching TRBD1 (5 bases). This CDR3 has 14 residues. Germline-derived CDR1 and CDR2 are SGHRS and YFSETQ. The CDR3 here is CSSQLGGTGNTIYF. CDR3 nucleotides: TGCTCCAGCCAGCTTGGGGGAACTGGAAACACCATATATTTT.

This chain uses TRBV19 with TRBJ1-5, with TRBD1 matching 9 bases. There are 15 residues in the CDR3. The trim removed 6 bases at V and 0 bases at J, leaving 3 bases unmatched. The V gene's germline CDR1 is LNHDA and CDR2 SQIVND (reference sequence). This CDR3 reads CASRRTGDSNQPQHF. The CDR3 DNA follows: TGTGCCAGTAGACGGACAGGGGATAGCAATCAGCCCCAGCATTTT. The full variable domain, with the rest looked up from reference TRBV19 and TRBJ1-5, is DGGITQSPKYLFRKEGQNVTLSCEQNLNHDAMYWYRQDPGQGLRLIYYSQIVNDFQKGDIAEGYSVSREKKESFPLTVTSAQKNPTAFYLCASRRTGDSNQPQHFGDGTRLSIL.